The T cell receptor beta chain under discussion was sequenced for a study of identical twins. This clonotype was detected many times. The antigen remains undetermined. Findings and caveats of the study: Models underestimated how often monozygotic twins shared out-of-frame TCR alpha.

V lost 5 bases to trimming and J lost 9 bases; unmatched junction nucleotides: 12. Germline V gives CDR1 SEHNR, CDR2 FQNEAQ (reference sequence). The CDR3 sequence is 15 residues long. TCRdb re-derived calls from the 5' RACE reads in MiXCR, one entry per CDR3 protein. The sample lists roughly 470,000 distinct CDR3 sequences, 14% occurring once. The same sample was also studied in work on yellow fever vaccine responses in identical twins.

The receptor comes from a woman between 18 and 29 years old in good health. The sequenced sample was CD4+ T cells sorted from blood. The chain combines TRBV7-9 with TRBJ2-1; TRBD1 agrees at 8 bases. The CDR3 loop reads CASSQIRPGTGEQFF. In nucleotides, the CDR3 is TGTGCCAGCAGCCAAATACGACCCGGGACAGGTGAGCAGTTCTTC.